This note documents a single TCR beta chain sequence. Data came from immunoSEQ multiplex PCR; TCRdb stores just in-frame clones and leaves some out. The sample has 80,000 or so clones, 90% to 95% seen once. These data come from a study of technical replicates of blood from a few donors. J was trimmed by 8 bases and V by 3 bases; bases with no gene match: 5. The CDR3 length is 13 residues. Germline V gene sequence: CDR1 KGHSH, CDR2 LQKENI. The clonotype was recovered from a human donor in good health. Sequencing input: T cells isolated from PBMCs. The genes are TRBV18 and TRBJ1-2, with 8 positions matching TRBD1. For the CDR3, the DNA is TGTGCCAGCTCACCTGACAGGGGATCCGGCTACACCTTC. Its protein product is CASSPDRGSGYTF. Supplemented by reference TRBV18 and TRBJ1-2, the full variable domain reads NAGVMQNPRHLVRRRGQEARLRCSPMKGHSHVYWYRQLPEEGLKFMVYLQKENIIDESGMPKERFSAEFPKEGPSILRIQQVVRGDSAAYFCASSPDRGSGYTFGSGTRLTVV.